These T cell receptor beta chains were read from a single sample in a study of cytomegalovirus exposure and HLA in healthy donors. TCRdb keeps only in-frame clones here, not all; method: immunoSEQ multiplex PCR. Of under 150,000 clones listed, about 84% are singletons. The sequencing sample was made of PBMCs. These receptors were collected from a man in his fifties in good health and CMV-seronegative. CDR3s include the opening cysteine and the closing phenylalanine or tryptophan. D genes are given only for firm matches. The size field is filled for only some rows; it gives once, few, many or a size class.

j_call: TRBJ1-1
clone_size: NA
d_call: NA
v_call: TRBV4-1
cdr3_nt: TGCGCCAGCAGCCAAGAATTAGCCCCCGGGGAAGCTTTCTTT
cdr3_aa: CASSQELAPGEAFF

j_call: TRBJ1-1
clone_size: once
d_call: TRBD1
v_call: TRBV5-1
cdr3_nt: TGCGCCAGCAGCTGGCAGGGGGCGCGGGTCCCCTACACTGAAGCTTTCTTT
cdr3_aa: CASSWQGARVPYTEAFF

j_call: TRBJ1-4
clone_size: NA
d_call: NA
v_call: TRBV19
cdr3_nt: TGTGCCAGTAGTATGAGCGGGTTTGGTGAAAAACTGTTTTTT
cdr3_aa: CASSMSGFGEKLFF

j_call: TRBJ1-3
clone_size: NA
d_call: TRBD1
v_call: TRBV30
cdr3_nt: TGTGCCTCCGGGACAGGCTCTGGAAACACCATATATTTT
cdr3_aa: CASGTGSGNTIYF

j_call: TRBJ1-2
clone_size: NA
d_call: NA
v_call: TRBV11-3
cdr3_nt: TGTGCCAGCAGCCAACAGGGAGGCTACACCTTC
cdr3_aa: CASSQQGGYTF

j_call: TRBJ1-6
clone_size: NA
d_call: TRBD1
v_call: TRBV13
cdr3_nt: TGTGCCAGCAGCCCGCGGGGGGGGACAGCGGTTAATTCACCCCTCCACTTT
cdr3_aa: CASSPRGGTAVNSPLHF

j_call: TRBJ2-3
clone_size: NA
d_call: NA
v_call: TRBV9
cdr3_nt: TGTGCCAGCAGCGTTGACAGGGCCGCGGGGTCAGATACGCAGTATTTT
cdr3_aa: CASSVDRAAGSDTQYF

j_call: TRBJ1-5
clone_size: NA
d_call: NA
v_call: TRBV2
cdr3_nt: TGTGCCAGCAGTGAAGAATATAATCAGCCCCAGCATTTT
cdr3_aa: CASSEEYNQPQHF

j_call: TRBJ2-4
clone_size: NA
d_call: NA
v_call: TRBV14
cdr3_nt: TGTGCCAGCAGCCAATGGACAGAAAACATTCAGTACTTC
cdr3_aa: CASSQWTENIQYF

j_call: TRBJ2-1
clone_size: NA
d_call: NA
v_call: TRBV14
cdr3_nt: TGTGCCAGCAGCCTCTTCGACAGGGGAGGGAATGAGCAGTTCTTC
cdr3_aa: CASSLFDRGGNEQFF

j_call: TRBJ2-7
clone_size: NA
d_call: NA
v_call: TRBV18
cdr3_nt: TGTGCCAGCTCGACCCAGGGGCAGGACTACGAGCAGTACTTC
cdr3_aa: CASSTQGQDYEQYF